One sample yielded the 32 T cell receptor beta chains listed below, sequenced in a study of T cell repertoires in ileal Crohn's disease. Clones were sequenced by immunoSEQ multiplex PCR, and TCRdb holds only the in-frame ones, with some missing. The repertoire holds about 13,000 clones, with 78% as singletons. Described time point: neoterminal ileum biopsy at postoperative endoscopy, about 6 months after surgery. Sequenced material: ileal tissue. These receptors all stem from an adult with Crohn's disease.

This clone was recorded only once. The rearrangement uses TRBV30 and TRBJ2-2, with D possibly TRBD2 on 6 matching bases. V dropped 3 bases and J dropped 1 base, with 15 bases sitting between them. Germline V lookup: CDR1 GTSNPN, CDR2 SVGIG (reference sequence). This CDR3 is 16 amino acids long. CDR3 sequence reads: CAWRIRLAMNTGELFF. The CDR3 nucleotides are TGTGCCTGGAGAATCCGCCTAGCGATGAACACCGGGGAGCTGTTTTTT.

The CDR3 DNA is TGTGCCAGCAGACACAGGGACTCCTACGAGCAGTACTTC. Protein sequence: CASRHRDSYEQYF. V gene TRBV6-1 combines with J gene TRBJ2-7, with a possible D match to TRBD1 (6 bases). From germline, CDR1 is MNHNS and CDR2 SASEGT. V shed 6 bases and J shed 0 bases, with 9 bases lying between them. This CDR3 is 13 amino acids long.

This clone occurred a few times. The CDR3 DNA reads TGTGCCAGTAGTATAAGCCTCTCTACAGGGTTGAACACTGAAGCTTTCTTT. It yields the protein CASSISLSTGLNTEAFF. The V and J genes are TRBV19 and TRBJ1-1; weak D call: TRBD1 (6 bases). Trimming took 2 bases from V and 0 from J, leaving 16 bases between them. CDR1 and CDR2 from the germline V gene are LNHDA and SQIVND (reference sequence). The CDR3 length is 17 residues.

This clone was seen only a few times. The rearrangement links TRBV29-1 to TRBJ2-2, with D unclear. This CDR3 comprises 13 residues. V was trimmed by 4 bases and J by 4 bases, leaving 10 bases between them. CDR1 and CDR2 from the germline V gene are SQVTM and ANQGSEA. The DNA of the CDR3 is TGCAGCGTTGGTATGGCTTCCACCGGGGAGCTGTTTTTT. It is translated as CSVGMASTGELFF.

This chain links TRBV2 with TRBJ2-3; 10 bases fit TRBD2. The length of the CDR3 is 15 residues. Germline V gives CDR1 SNHLY, CDR2 FYNNEI. Trimming cost V 10 bases and J 1 base; bases outside gene matches: 8. In DNA, the CDR3 is TGTGCCACCCTGCAGACTAGCGGGCGCACAGATACGCAGTATTTT. Translated, it gives CATLQTSGRTDTQYF.

This rearrangement joins TRBV7-9 to TRBJ2-7; maybe TRBD1 (6 bases). V lost 5 bases, J lost 4 bases, and 6 bases lay in between. There are 11 residues in the CDR3. Germline assignment: CDR1 SEHNR and CDR2 FQNEAQ (reference sequence). CDR3 nucleotides: TGTGCCAGCAGCAGGGGGTACGAGCAGTACTTC. Translation: CASSRGYEQYF.

The chain employs TRBV7-9 and TRBJ1-4; D not resolved. Germline-derived CDR1 and CDR2 are SEHNR and FQNEAQ (reference sequence). Trimming pared 3 bases from V and 0 bases from J, leaving 8 bases between. The CDR3 has 15 residues. CDR3 amino acids: CASSFPSTTNEKLFF. CDR3 DNA: TGTGCCAGCAGCTTCCCCAGTACAACTAATGAAAAACTGTTTTTT.

By proportion, this clone is medium-sized (0.01 to 0.1%). This chain links TRBV10-1 with TRBJ2-7; TRBD2 might be the D (6 bases). The V gene's germline CDR1 is WNHNN and CDR2 SYGVQD (reference sequence). The V end was cut by 7 bases, the J end by 2 bases, with 21 bases between. This CDR3 has 16 amino acids. CDR3 in amino acids: CASISWQAGFTYEQYF. The DNA of the CDR3 is TGCGCCAGCATCAGTTGGCAAGCGGGTTTTACCTACGAGCAGTACTTC.

This chain joins TRBV27 and TRBJ2-7; the match to TRBD2 covers 10 bases. The germline CDR1 and CDR2 sequences are MNHEY and SMNVEV (reference sequence). This CDR3 has 16 amino acids. The V gene end was trimmed by 7 bases and the J gene end by 0 bases; junction bases not matched to a gene: 9. In DNA, the CDR3 is TGTGCCAGCAAGACTAGCGGGTTCTTTAGCTCCTACGAGCAGTACTTC. Translation gives CASKTSGFFSSYEQYF.

Only a few counts were recorded for this clone. V gene TRBV10-3 combines with J gene TRBJ2-7; maybe TRBD2 (5 bases). This CDR3 is built from 13 residues. Trimming removed 4 bases at V and 5 bases at J, with 12 bases between. Germline CDR1 ENHRY, CDR2 SYGVKD. CDR3 in amino acids: CAISAGGRNEQYF. CDR3 in DNA: TGTGCCATCAGTGCCGGCGGGCGAAACGAGCAGTACTTC.

The CDR3 DNA reads as TGTGCCAGCAGCGCGACTAGCATAGAGGGTGGGGAGACCCAGTACTTC. It codes for CASSATSIEGGETQYF. This chain uses TRBV9 with TRBJ2-5, with TRBD2 matching 7 bases. Per germline, CDR1 SGDLS and CDR2 YYNGEE. With V trimmed by 3 bases and J by 5 bases, 13 bases remained unmatched. The CDR3 has 16 amino acids.

The CDR3 DNA follows: TGCAGCGTTGCGACTAGCGGGAGACACAATGAGCAGTTCTTC. Its protein product is CSVATSGRHNEQFF. The chain combines TRBV29-1 with TRBJ2-1, with 12 positions matching TRBD2. With V trimmed by 4 bases and J by 5 bases, 3 bases remained unmatched. The germline V gene encodes CDR1 SQVTM and CDR2 ANQGSEA. CDR3 length: 14 amino acids.

This rearrangement joins TRBV15 to TRBJ1-2; the D gene is possibly TRBD1 (6 bases). CDR3 length: 14 amino acids. The V gene's germline CDR1 is LNHNV and CDR2 YYDKDF (reference sequence). Trimming took off 4 bases at V and 2 bases at J, with 11 bases between the two ends. CDR3 sequence: CATSKGQLNYGYTF. CDR3 nucleotides: TGTGCCACCAGCAAAGGACAGCTGAACTATGGCTACACCTTC.

This clone was seen just once. The chain joins TRBV7-2 to TRBJ1-5; the match to TRBD1 covers 9 bases. Trimming took 5 bases from V and 9 from J; bases not matched to a gene: 8. This CDR3 has 14 amino acids. The germline gives CDR1 SGHTA, CDR2 FQGNSA. The CDR3 DNA reads as TGTGCCAGCAGCACTACGACAGGGGGTGGGCCCCAGCATTTT. This translates into CASSTTTGGGPQHF.

V gene TRBV7-3 combines with J gene TRBJ1-5, with 8 bases matching TRBD1. Germline lookup yields CDR1 SGHTA and CDR2 FQGTGA. The V and J ends lost 5 bases and 6 bases, in that order; junction bases with no gene match: 9. CDR3 size: 15 residues. The CDR3 here is CASSLGQGRGQPQHF. In DNA, the CDR3 is TGTGCCAGCAGCCTTGGACAGGGCCGGGGTCAGCCCCAGCATTTT.

CDR3 loop: CAWRLAGHYEQYF. As DNA, the CDR3 is TGTGCCTGGAGGCTAGCGGGTCACTACGAGCAGTACTTC. V is TRBV30 and J is TRBJ2-7, with 8 bases that match TRBD2. V was clipped by 3 bases and J by 3 bases; unmatched bases: 4. There are 13 residues in the CDR3. The germline gives CDR1 GTSNPN, CDR2 SVGIG (reference sequence).

V is TRBV5-1 and J is TRBJ2-2; 13 positions match TRBD2. The CDR3 sequence is 18 residues long. The germline CDR1 and CDR2 sequences are SGHRS and YFSETQ. V trimming: 0 bases; J trimming: 4 bases; junction bases outside the gene matches: 6. The CDR3 nucleotides read TGCGCCAGCAGCTTGGCTACTAGCGGGAGGGCCACCACCGGGGAGCTGTTTTTT. This translates into CASSLATSGRATTGELFF.

The chain uses TRBV5-1 and TRBJ1-4; maybe TRBD1 (5 bases). The CDR3 is made up of 14 amino acids. V lost 7 bases to trimming and J lost 7 bases, with 17 bases between them. CDR1 SGHRS and CDR2 YFSETQ come from the germline V gene. CDR3 DNA: TGCGCCAGCCGAATTCGGGGGGGTGGTGAAAAACTGTTTTTT. Amino acid sequence: CASRIRGGGEKLFF.

There are a few counts of this clone. The chain uses TRBV6-5 and TRBJ2-1; maybe TRBD2 (5 bases). CDR3 size: 12 residues. CDR1 and CDR2 from the germline V gene are MNHEY and SVGAGI. Trimming took 11 bases from V and 4 from J, leaving 12 bases between them. CDR3 amino acids: CAAGPGYNEQFF. CDR3 nucleotide sequence: TGTGCCGCAGGACCGGGGTACAATGAGCAGTTCTTC.

This clone was detected only a few times. V is TRBV5-1 and J is TRBJ2-7; perhaps TRBD1 as D (5 bases). Trimming pared 1 base from V and 3 bases from J, leaving 11 bases between. Germline V gene sequence: CDR1 SGHRS, CDR2 YFSETQ. The CDR3 runs 14 residues. Here the CDR3 reads CASSLSGWSYEQYF. The CDR3, as DNA: TGCGCCAGCAGCTTGTCAGGGTGGAGCTACGAGCAGTACTTC.

The V gene is TRBV18, the J gene TRBJ1-3; TRBD1 is a possible D gene (6 bases). The CDR3 consists of 16 residues. The germline CDR1 and CDR2 sequences are KGHSH and LQKENI. V lost 3 bases, J lost 2 bases, and 14 bases lay in between. CDR3 bases: TGTGCCAGCTCACCTCGAGACAGGCCCACTGGAAACACCATATATTTT. It translates to CASSPRDRPTGNTIYF.

In its sample, this clone was seen once. An end of the junction differs from the germline gene, which may be a read error. Other DNA sequences within the sample encode an identical CDR3. The chain uses TRBV9 and TRBJ1-2; D call uncertain. The germline V gene encodes CDR1 SGDLS and CDR2 YYNGEE. This CDR3 has 15 residues. The CDR3 reads CASSPRREEFYGYTF. The CDR3 nucleotides are TGTGCCAGCAGCCCCCGTAGGGAGGAGTTCTATGGCTATACCTTC.

This clone occurred a few times. The gene calls are TRBV29-1 and TRBJ1-1, with 7 bases identical to TRBD1. Germline CDR1 SQVTM, CDR2 ANQGSEA. There are 13 residues in the CDR3. The ends lost 6 bases at V and 5 bases at J; junction bases unmatched: 9. CDR3 coding DNA: TGCAGCGTCTCGACAGGGTGGGAGACTGAAGCTTTCTTT. Translated, it gives CSVSTGWETEAFF.

The V gene is TRBV7-8, the J gene TRBJ1-5; D possibly corresponds to TRBD1 (6 bases). CDR3 length: 14 amino acids. Germline values: CDR1 SGHVS, CDR2 FQNEAQ. Trimming cost V 0 bases and J 11 bases, with 14 bases left between them. The CDR3 nucleotides are TGTGCCAGCAGCTTAGCAGGGACACATAAAGCCCAGCATTTT. Protein sequence: CASSLAGTHKAQHF.

This chain uses TRBV7-3 with TRBJ2-1; TRBD1 is a possible D gene (5 bases). CDR1 and CDR2 (germline): SGHTA, FQGTGA. The V and J ends lost 6 bases and 11 bases respectively, with 23 bases between them. The CDR3 covers 15 residues. The CDR3 DNA reads as TGTGCCAGCAGACGTTCCACCATGTCGGCGGACAAGCAGTTCTTC. Translated, it gives CASRRSTMSADKQFF. Supplemented by reference TRBV7-3 and TRBJ2-1, the full variable domain reads GAGVSQTPSNKVTEKGKYVELRCDPISGHTALYWYRQSLGQGPEFLIYFQGTGAADDSGLPNDRFFAVRPEGSVSTLKIQRTERGDSAVYLCASRRSTMSADKQFFGPGTRLTVL.

This rearrangement joins TRBV6-5 to TRBJ1-2; 7 bases agree with TRBD1. V shed 5 bases and J 0 bases; nucleotides not matched to a gene: 3. There are 14 residues in the CDR3. Germline V gives CDR1 MNHEY, CDR2 SVGAGI. In DNA form, the CDR3 reads TGTGCCAGCAGTAAGACAGGGACTAACTATGGCTACACCTTC. This codes for CASSKTGTNYGYTF.

The V and J genes are TRBV2 and TRBJ1-2; D is possibly TRBD1 (6 bases). Germline CDR1 SNHLY, CDR2 FYNNEI. This CDR3 spans 14 amino acids. V was cut by 2 bases and J by 4 bases, with 11 bases left in between. The CDR3 bases are TGTGCCAGCAGTGAACTCGCAGGGGCCTATGGCTACACCTTC. This gives the protein CASSELAGAYGYTF.

With respect to this clone: In the same sample, other DNA sequences code for this CDR3. The chain is built from TRBV29-1 and TRBJ1-5; D may be TRBD1 (5 bases). The CDR3 length is 12 residues. Germline values: CDR1 SQVTM, CDR2 ANQGSEA. The V end lost 4 bases, the J end lost 4 bases, and 8 bases lay between the germline ends. The CDR3 nucleotides are TGCAGCGTTGGGGGCCAAAATCAGCCCCAGCATTTT. Its translation is CSVGGQNQPQHF.

The gene calls are TRBV10-3 and TRBJ1-1, with 8 bases that match TRBD1. The CDR3 runs to 13 residues. V lost 8 bases and J lost 1; bases outside the gene matches: 3. Germline CDR1 and CDR2: ENHRY and SYGVKD. The CDR3 is CAIRTGWNTEAFF. The DNA of the CDR3 is TGTGCCATCCGGACAGGGTGGAACACTGAAGCTTTCTTT.

The chain uses TRBV2 and TRBJ1-4, with D possibly TRBD1 on 5 matching bases. This CDR3 region has 14 residues. Looked up from germline, CDR1 is SNHLY and CDR2 is FYNNEI. Trimming stripped 3 bases from V and 7 bases from J, with 12 bases between. The CDR3 loop reads CASSDTGSSEKLFF. The CDR3 DNA follows: TGTGCCAGCAGTGACACAGGTTCAAGTGAAAAACTGTTTTTT.

This clone was seen a single time. The chain recombines TRBV6-5 with TRBJ1-1; tentatively, D is TRBD1 (6 bases). CDR1 is MNHEY and CDR2 is SVGAGI in the germline V gene. Trimming shortened V by 4 bases and J by 0 bases, and 15 bases separated the two germline ends. The CDR3 has 16 amino acids. The CDR3 region is CASSSRGGTMNTEAFF. The DNA for the CDR3 is TGTGCCAGCAGTTCCCGGGGGGGCACAATGAACACTGAAGCTTTCTTT.

The V and J genes are TRBV5-6 and TRBJ1-5; D is ambiguous. Germline V gene lookup returns CDR1 SGHDT and CDR2 YYEEEE. The CDR3 has 12 amino acids. Trimming removed 2 bases at V and 8 bases at J, with 8 bases between. The CDR3 DNA follows: TGTGCCAGCAGCTTCCCTCGGGAGCCCCAGCATTTT. It is translated as CASSFPREPQHF.